This note documents a single T cell receptor beta chain sequence. Its antigen remains unidentified. Nothing much larger sits one base from this clone, and base qualities are not available. From its cysteine to its phenylalanine, the CDR3 spans 14 amino acids. CDR3 DNA is the only sequence kept; it has 42 bases, read in frame from the first base. Here V drops 6 bases and J drops 6 bases, and the junction holds 6 bases not matched to any gene. Via the germline V gene, CDR1 is MNHEY and CDR2 SVGAGI. The data derive from a study of shared T cell receptors in the human thymus (dated by TCRdb to about 2021). As for the study more broadly: The study examined how self-reactive, shared T-cell receptor alpha chains are generated in the human thymus.

The receptor library was made with the immunoSEQ multiplex PCR assay. TCRdb carries this immuneACCESS record with in-frame sequences only. Its versions omit some clonotypes, under half of them owing to an unresolved V gene in the studies checked, with the rest unexplained. For this sample the table gives approximately 580,000 clones, of which about 84% were detected only once. More than 0.01% of the sample goes to the ten largest clones. These data are also associated with another study on human thymus T cells. As the second study states: Immunologically healthy infants undergoing open corrective cardiac surgery for congenital heart defects in Finland were used as donors. The thymus tissue came from surgical resects taken out during corrective cardiac surgery. Both the thymic and the peripheral blood repertoires appeared to show biased V and J gene segment usage. The related research found that thymic TCR repertoires overlapped highly between unrelated individuals. The study used roughly 8 infant thymus samples plus four related peripheral blood samples to characterize TCR alpha and beta repertoires. The cohort included about six male and a couple of female infants, with donor ages spanning 7 to 244 days. After being mechanically released from the tissue, thymocytes were kept at -70 degrees C in pellets of about 8.5-32 million cells. A QIAsymphony instrument was used to extract genomic DNA from the frozen cell pellets. Using the immunoSEQ multiplex PCR assay, the TCRB and TCRAD loci were amplified from a standardized quantity of quality-controlled genomic DNA. The V(D)J region was spanned by amplicons of a length sufficient to cover the CDR3 and to identify V and J genes. The commercial immunoSEQ service was used to sequence amplicons on an Illumina platform. Primer bias and sequencing errors were corrected as previously described, and TCRAD and TCRB were defined on the basis of the IMGT database. immunoSEQ Analyzer 3.0 and VDJTools were used for repertoire analysis, which covered basic statistics, V/J segment usage, diversity estimates, rarefaction and pairwise overlap. Chao1, ChaoE, Efron-Thisted, Shannon and inverse Simpson indices were used to estimate diversity, which was also estimated on datasets down-sampled to the smallest sample. Repertoire overlap used strict matching of CDR3 nucleotide sequence, V gene and J gene, with Jaccard-based multidimensional scaling clustering. Thymus samples yielded on average around 810,000 unique TCRB clonotypes, compared with 80,000 to 85,000 from blood samples.

The TCR sequence derives from a boy younger than two with a congenital heart defect. Donor details come from another sample of the same person, matched by shared clones. The sequencing input was thymocytes. The sequence is built from TRBV6-5 and TRBJ2-1, with 9 bases matching TRBD1. The DNA sequence is as follows: TGTGCCAGCAGACGGGACAGGGTGTGCAATGAGCAGTTCTTC. Translated, this gives CASRRDRVCNEQFF.